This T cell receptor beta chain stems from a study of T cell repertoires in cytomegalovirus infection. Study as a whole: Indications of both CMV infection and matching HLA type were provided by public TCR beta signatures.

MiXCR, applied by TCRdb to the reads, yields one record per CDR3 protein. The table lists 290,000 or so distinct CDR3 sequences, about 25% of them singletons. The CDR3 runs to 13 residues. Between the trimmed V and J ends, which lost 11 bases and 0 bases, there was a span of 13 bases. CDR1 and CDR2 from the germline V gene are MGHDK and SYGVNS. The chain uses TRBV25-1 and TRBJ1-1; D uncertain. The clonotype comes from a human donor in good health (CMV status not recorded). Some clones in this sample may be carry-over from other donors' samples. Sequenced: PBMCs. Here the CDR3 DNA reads TGTGCCTCACAGACAAGCATGAACACTGAAGCTTTCTTT. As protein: CASQTSMNTEAFF. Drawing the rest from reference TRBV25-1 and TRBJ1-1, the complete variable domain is EADIYQTPRYLVIGTGKKITLECSQTMGHDKMYWYQQDPGMELHLIHYSYGVNSTEKGDLSSESTVSRIRTEHFPLTLESARPSHTSQYLCASQTSMNTEAFFGQGTRLTVV.